This T cell receptor (beta chain) was profiled in a study of CD8 T cells in Susac syndrome. Study-wide findings and caveats: Clonal expansion was not observed in the Susac syndrome CD4+ T cell repertoires.

Patients with Susac syndrome met the recently defined diagnostic criteria for definite or probable disease. For this clonotype: As yet, its antigen is unknown.

With random hexamers, 0.5 to 1 ug RNA was reverse transcribed. The amplification used immunoSEQ multiplex PCR on TCR beta CDR3; it spanned 54 Vbeta and 13 Jbeta. TCRdb re-derived calls from the immunoSEQ multiplex PCR reads in MiXCR, one entry per CDR3 protein. The sample includes roughly 200,000 distinct CDR3 sequences, roughly 94% of them seen just once. Germline lookup yields CDR1 SGHRS and CDR2 YFSETQ. With 0 bases removed from V and 5 bases from J, the gap between germline ends came to 9 bases. The CDR3 is 13 residues long. What was sequenced was CD4+ T cells from PBMCs. The chain has TRBV5-1 and TRBJ2-7, with D possibly being TRBD2 (5 bases). This TCR was sampled from a human donor with Susac syndrome. The CDR3 region is CASSLGGGNEQYF. DNA of the CDR3: TGCGCCAGCAGCTTGGGAGGAGGAAACGAGCAGTACTTC.